This entry lists 8 T cell receptor beta chains sequenced from one sample in a study of T cell responses to AZD1222 COVID-19 vaccine. Libraries were prepared by immunoSEQ multiplex PCR; TCRdb keeps only in-frame clonotypes and omits some of them. This sample yields 13,000 or so clones, of which 84% are seen a single time; around two fifths belongs to the top ten. Sample: peripheral blood, taken 28 days after the second AZD1222 dose. These receptors all stem from an adult who received the AZD1222 COVID-19 vaccine.

In this sample, this clone turned up once. J is TRBJ2-1 and V is TRBV5-4; TRBD1 matches at 7 bases. V lost 5 bases to trimming and J lost 6 bases; unmatched junction nucleotides: 11. This CDR3 region has 15 residues. CDR1 SGHNT and CDR2 YYREEE come from the germline V gene (reference sequence). CDR3 coding DNA: TGTGCCAGCAGGCAACAGGGGATCGTTGGCAATGAGCAGTTCTTC. Its translation: CASRQQGIVGNEQFF.

The V call is TRBV5-6, the J call TRBJ2-2; D unresolved. The V gene lost 1 base and the J gene lost 9 bases, with 10 bases spanning the gap. Germline CDR1 is SGHDT and CDR2 is YYEEEE. The CDR3 contains 13 residues. In DNA, the CDR3 is TGTGCCAGCAGCTTGCACCGCAGTCGGGAGCTGTTTTTT. It translates to CASSLHRSRELFF.

V is TRBV28 and J is TRBJ1-5, with D hard to call. The CDR3 has 12 residues. The V end lost 5 bases, the J end lost 5 bases, and 7 bases lay between the germline ends. CDR1 is MDHEN, CDR2 SYDVKM, per germline. CDR3 nucleotide sequence: TGTGCCAGCAGTGGAACAGATCAGCCCCAGCATTTT. This sequence encodes CASSGTDQPQHF.

This chain links TRBV11-3 with TRBJ1-1; D gene ambiguous. V lost 1 base to trimming and J lost 5 bases, with 8 bases between them. CDR3 length equals 13 residues. Germline-derived CDR1 and CDR2 are SGHNT and YENEEA. DNA for the CDR3: TGTGCCAGCAGCTTAGTCCCCGAGACTGAAGCTTTCTTT. This codes for CASSLVPETEAFF.

This clone showed up just once. This chain links TRBV2 with TRBJ1-3; D possibly corresponds to TRBD1 (5 bases). The length of the CDR3 is 14 residues. The V gene lost 10 bases and the J gene lost 0 bases, with 13 bases spanning the gap. Per germline, CDR1 SNHLY and CDR2 FYNNEI. The CDR3: CATKQEYSGNTIYF. The CDR3 DNA is TGTGCCACCAAACAGGAGTACTCTGGAAACACCATATATTTT.

This clone was counted a single time. The CDR3 loop reads CASSLAVAGAYDTGELFF. The CDR3 bases are TGTGCCAGCAGCTTAGCGGTAGCGGGAGCATACGACACCGGGGAGCTGTTTTTT. This sequence joins TRBV7-6 and TRBJ2-2, with 9 bases that match TRBD2. Per the germline V gene, CDR1 is SGHVS and CDR2 is FNYEAQ. After removal of 0 bases from V and 3 bases from J, the junction contained 8 bases not matched to a gene. CDR3 length: 18 amino acids.

The CDR3 DNA follows: TGTGCCAGCAGCCTAGGGGACAGAGCCTACGAGCAGTACTTC. This translates into CASSLGDRAYEQYF. This chain uses TRBV9 with TRBJ2-7, with TRBD1 identical over 7 bases. Germline V lookup: CDR1 SGDLS, CDR2 YYNGEE. This CDR3 contains 14 residues. With V trimmed by 4 bases and J by 2 bases, 6 bases remained unmatched.

This sequence joins TRBV19 and TRBJ2-1; 9 bases align to TRBD1. The CDR3 is made up of 16 amino acids. Germline V gives CDR1 LNHDA, CDR2 SQIVND (reference sequence). The junction had 9 bases not matched to a gene; V was cut back by 6 bases and J by 3 bases. CDR3 coding DNA: TGTGCCAGTAGAAGAGGAGGGGGACAGGGCTACAATGAGCAGTTCTTC. The encoded protein is CASRRGGGQGYNEQFF.